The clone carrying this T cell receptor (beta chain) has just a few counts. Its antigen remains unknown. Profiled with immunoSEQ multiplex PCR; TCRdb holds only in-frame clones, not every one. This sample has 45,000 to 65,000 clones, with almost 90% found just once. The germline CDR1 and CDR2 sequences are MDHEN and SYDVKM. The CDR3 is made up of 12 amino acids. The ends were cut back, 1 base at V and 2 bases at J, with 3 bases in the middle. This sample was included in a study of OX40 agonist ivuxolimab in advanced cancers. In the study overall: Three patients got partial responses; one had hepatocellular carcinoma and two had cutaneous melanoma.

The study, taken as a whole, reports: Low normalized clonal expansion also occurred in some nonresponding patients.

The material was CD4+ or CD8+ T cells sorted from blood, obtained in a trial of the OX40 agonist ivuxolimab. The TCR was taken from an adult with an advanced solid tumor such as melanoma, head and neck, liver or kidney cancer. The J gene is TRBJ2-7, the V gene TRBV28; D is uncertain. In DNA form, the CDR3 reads TGTGCCAGCAGTTTATCGGCCTACGAGCAGTACTTC. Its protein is CASSLSAYEQYF. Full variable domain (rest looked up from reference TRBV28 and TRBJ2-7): DVKVTQSSRYLVKRTGEKVFLECVQDMDHENMFWYRQDPGLGLRLIYFSYDVKMKEKGDIPEGYSVSREKKERFSLILESASTNQTSMYLCASSLSAYEQYFGPGTRLTVT.